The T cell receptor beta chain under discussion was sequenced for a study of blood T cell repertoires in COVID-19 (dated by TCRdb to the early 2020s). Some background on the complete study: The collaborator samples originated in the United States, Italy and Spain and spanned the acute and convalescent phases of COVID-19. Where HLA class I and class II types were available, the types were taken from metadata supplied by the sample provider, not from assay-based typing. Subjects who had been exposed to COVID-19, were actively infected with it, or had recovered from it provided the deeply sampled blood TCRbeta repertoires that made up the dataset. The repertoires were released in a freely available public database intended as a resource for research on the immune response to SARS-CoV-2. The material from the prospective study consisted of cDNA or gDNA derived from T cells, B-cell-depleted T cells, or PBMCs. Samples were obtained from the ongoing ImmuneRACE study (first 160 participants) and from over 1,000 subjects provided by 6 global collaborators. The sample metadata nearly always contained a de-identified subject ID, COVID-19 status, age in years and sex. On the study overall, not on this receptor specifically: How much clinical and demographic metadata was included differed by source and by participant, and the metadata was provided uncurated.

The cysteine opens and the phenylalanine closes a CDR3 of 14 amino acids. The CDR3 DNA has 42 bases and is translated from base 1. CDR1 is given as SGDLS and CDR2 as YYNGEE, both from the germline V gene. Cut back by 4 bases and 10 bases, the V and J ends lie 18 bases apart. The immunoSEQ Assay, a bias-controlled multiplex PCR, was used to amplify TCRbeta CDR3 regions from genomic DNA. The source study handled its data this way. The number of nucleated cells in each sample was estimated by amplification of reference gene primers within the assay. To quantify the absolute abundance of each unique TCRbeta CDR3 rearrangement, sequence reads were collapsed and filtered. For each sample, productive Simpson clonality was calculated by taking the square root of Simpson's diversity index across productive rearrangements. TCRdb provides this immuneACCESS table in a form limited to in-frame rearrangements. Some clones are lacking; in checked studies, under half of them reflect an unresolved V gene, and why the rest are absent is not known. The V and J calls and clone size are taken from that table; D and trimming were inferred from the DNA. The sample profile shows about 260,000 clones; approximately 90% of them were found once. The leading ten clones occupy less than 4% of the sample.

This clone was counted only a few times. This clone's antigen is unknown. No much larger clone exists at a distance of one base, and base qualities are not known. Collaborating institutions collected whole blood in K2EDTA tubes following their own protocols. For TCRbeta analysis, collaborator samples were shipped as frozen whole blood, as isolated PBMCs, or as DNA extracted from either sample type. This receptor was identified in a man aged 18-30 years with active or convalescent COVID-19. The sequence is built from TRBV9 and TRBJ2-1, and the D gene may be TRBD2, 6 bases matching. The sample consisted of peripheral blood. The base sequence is TGTGCCAGCAGCTTTGGGCCCGGGACTTTAGAGCAGTTCTTC. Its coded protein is CASSFGPGTLEQFF.